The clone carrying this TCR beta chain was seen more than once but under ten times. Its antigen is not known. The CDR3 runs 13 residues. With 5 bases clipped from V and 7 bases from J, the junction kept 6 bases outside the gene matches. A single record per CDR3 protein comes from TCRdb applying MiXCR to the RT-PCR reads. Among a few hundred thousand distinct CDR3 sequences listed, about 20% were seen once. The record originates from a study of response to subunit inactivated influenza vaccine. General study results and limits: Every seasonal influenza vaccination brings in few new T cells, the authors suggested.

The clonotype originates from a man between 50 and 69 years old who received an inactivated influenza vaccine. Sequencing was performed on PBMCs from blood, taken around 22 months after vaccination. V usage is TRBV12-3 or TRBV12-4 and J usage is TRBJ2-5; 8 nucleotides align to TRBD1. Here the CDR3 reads CASSPGQGVTQYF. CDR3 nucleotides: TGTGCCAGCAGTCCCGGACAGGGAGTGACCCAGTACTTC.